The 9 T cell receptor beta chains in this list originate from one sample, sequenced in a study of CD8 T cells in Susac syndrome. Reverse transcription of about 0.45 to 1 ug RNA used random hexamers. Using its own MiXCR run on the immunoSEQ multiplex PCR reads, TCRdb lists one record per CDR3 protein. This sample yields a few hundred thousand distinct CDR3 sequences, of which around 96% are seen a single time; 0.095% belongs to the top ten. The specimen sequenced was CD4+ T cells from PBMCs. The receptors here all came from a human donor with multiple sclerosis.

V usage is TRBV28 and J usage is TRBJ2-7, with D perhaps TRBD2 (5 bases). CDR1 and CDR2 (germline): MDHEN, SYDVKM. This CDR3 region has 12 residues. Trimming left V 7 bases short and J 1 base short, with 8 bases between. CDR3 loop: CASTSGSYEQYF. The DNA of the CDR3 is TGTGCCAGCACCTCGGGGTCCTACGAGCAGTACTTC.

The CDR3 here is CASSGFVGEGYTF. CDR3 in DNA: TGTGCCAGCAGTGGTTTTGTGGGGGAAGGCTACACCTTC. The rearrangement links TRBV25-1 to TRBJ1-2; possibly TRBD1 for D (5 bases). Per the germline V gene, CDR1 is MGHDK and CDR2 is SYGVNS. V lost 4 bases, J lost 8 bases, and 14 bases lay in between. This CDR3 is 13 amino acids long.

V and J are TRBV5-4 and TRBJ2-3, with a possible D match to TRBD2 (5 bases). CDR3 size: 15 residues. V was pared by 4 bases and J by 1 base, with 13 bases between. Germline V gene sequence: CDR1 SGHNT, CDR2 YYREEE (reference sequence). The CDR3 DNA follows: TGTGCCAGCAGCACGTCCGGGATTCGCACAGATACGCAGTATTTT. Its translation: CASSTSGIRTDTQYF. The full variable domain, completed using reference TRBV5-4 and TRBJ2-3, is ETGVTQSPTHLIKTRGQQVTLRCSSQSGHNTVSWYQQALGQGPQFIFQYYREEENGRGNFPPRFSGLQFPNYSSELNVNALELDDSALYLCASSTSGIRTDTQYFGPGTRLTVL.

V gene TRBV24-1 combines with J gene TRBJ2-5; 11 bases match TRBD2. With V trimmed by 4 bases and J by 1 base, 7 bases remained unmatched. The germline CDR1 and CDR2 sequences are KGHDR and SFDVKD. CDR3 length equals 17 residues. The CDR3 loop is CATSEATTSGAQETQYF. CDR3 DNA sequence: TGTGCCACCAGTGAGGCTACGACTAGCGGGGCCCAAGAGACCCAGTACTTC.

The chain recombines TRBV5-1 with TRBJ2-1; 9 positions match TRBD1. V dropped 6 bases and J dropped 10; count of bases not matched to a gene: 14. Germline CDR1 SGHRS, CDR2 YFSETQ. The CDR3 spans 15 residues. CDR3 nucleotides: TGCGCCAGCATCAAGGGACAGGGCGCGGGTAGGGAGCAGTTCTTC. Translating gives CASIKGQGAGREQFF.

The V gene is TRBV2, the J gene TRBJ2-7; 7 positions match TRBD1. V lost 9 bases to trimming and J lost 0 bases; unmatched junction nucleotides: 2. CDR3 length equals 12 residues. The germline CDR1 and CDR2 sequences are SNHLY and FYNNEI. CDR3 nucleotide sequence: TGTGCCAGTACAGGGGTCTCCTACGAGCAGTACTTC. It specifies CASTGVSYEQYF. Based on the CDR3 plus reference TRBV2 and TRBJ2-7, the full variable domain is EPEVTQTPSHQVTQMGQEVILRCVPISNHLYFYWYRQILGQKVEFLVSFYNNEISEKSEIFDDQFSVERPDGSNFTLKIRSTKLEDSAMYFCASTGVSYEQYFGPGTRLTVT.

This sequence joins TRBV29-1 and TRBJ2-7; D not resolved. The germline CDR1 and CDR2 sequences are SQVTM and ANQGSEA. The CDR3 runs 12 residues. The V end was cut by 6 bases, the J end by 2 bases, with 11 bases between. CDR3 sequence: CSVANLAYEQYF. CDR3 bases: TGCAGCGTCGCCAACCTGGCCTACGAGCAGTACTTC.

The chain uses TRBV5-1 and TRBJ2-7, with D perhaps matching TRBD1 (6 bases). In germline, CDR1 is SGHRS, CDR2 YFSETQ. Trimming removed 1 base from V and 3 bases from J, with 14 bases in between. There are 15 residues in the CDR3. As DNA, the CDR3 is TGCGCCAGCAGCTTGCAGGGACGGACAGACTACGAGCAGTACTTC. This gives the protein CASSLQGRTDYEQYF.

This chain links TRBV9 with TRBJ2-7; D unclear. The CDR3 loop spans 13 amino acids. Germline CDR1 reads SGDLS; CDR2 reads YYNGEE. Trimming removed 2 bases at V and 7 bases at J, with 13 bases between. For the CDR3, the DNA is TGTGCCAGCAGCGTTCGCAACTGGGGAGAGCAGTACTTC. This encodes CASSVRNWGEQYF. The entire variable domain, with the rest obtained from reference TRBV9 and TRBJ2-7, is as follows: DSGVTQTPKHLITATGQRVTLRCSPRSGDLSVYWYQQSLDQGLQFLIQYYNGEERAKGNILERFSAQQFPDLHSELNLSSLELGDSALYFCASSVRNWGEQYFGPGTRLTVT.